A single sample gave rise to the 18 T cell receptor beta chains below, sequenced in a study of T cell changes during pregnancy in multiple sclerosis. The repertoire was sequenced with immunoSEQ multiplex PCR; TCRdb's copy has only in-frame clones and lacks some. The sample has approximately 73,000 clones; roughly 92% are singletons. The source material was CD4+ T cells from peripheral blood mononuclear cells, sampled before pregnancy. Receptors were obtained from a female donor with multiple sclerosis, enrolled in a pregnancy study.

V and J are TRBV7-9 and TRBJ2-7; D is unresolved. Germline V gene data show CDR1 as SEHNR and CDR2 as FQNEAQ (reference sequence). The CDR3 is 12 residues long. The V gene lost 5 bases and the J gene lost 4 bases, with 9 bases spanning the gap. The CDR3 loop reads CASSLSGYEQYF. CDR3 DNA: TGTGCCAGCAGCCTCTCGGGTTACGAGCAGTACTTC.

The table lists this clone with a count of one. V is TRBV9 and J is TRBJ1-1; the D is unclear. From germline, CDR1 is SGDLS and CDR2 YYNGEE. V was clipped by 4 bases and J by 3 bases, with 19 bases between them. This CDR3 has 16 amino acids. The CDR3 reads CASSPGRAGWDTEAFF. DNA for the CDR3: TGTGCCAGCAGCCCTGGGAGGGCAGGCTGGGACACTGAAGCTTTCTTT.

The chain joins TRBV2 to TRBJ2-5; 8 nucleotides agree with TRBD1. Germline CDR1 is SNHLY and CDR2 is FYNNEI. With 6 bases clipped from V and 5 bases from J, the junction kept 8 bases outside the gene matches. The CDR3 length is 14 residues. CDR3 residues: CASRGGQGGETQYF. Written as DNA, the CDR3 is TGTGCCAGCAGGGGCGGACAGGGCGGGGAGACCCAGTACTTC.

This chain links TRBV7-8 with TRBJ2-2; no definite D call. Per the germline V gene, CDR1 is SGHVS and CDR2 is FQNEAQ. V dropped 2 bases and J dropped 6 bases, with 4 bases sitting between them. The CDR3 extends over 12 amino acids. CDR3 loop: CASSLSAGELFF. The CDR3 DNA reads TGTGCCAGCAGCTTATCGGCCGGGGAGCTGTTTTTT.

The J gene is TRBJ1-5, the V gene TRBV7-6, with D possibly being TRBD1 (5 bases). The CDR3 is 12 residues long. V lost 5 bases and J lost 7, with 9 bases in between. Germline V gene data show CDR1 as SGHVS and CDR2 as FNYEAQ. CDR3 nucleotides: TGTGCCAGCAGCCTTCCAGGGCAGCCCCAGCATTTT. Its protein product is CASSLPGQPQHF.

This clone was observed a single time. The chain has TRBV2 and TRBJ1-6, with D possibly TRBD1 on 6 matching bases. The CDR3 consists of 14 residues. Per germline, CDR1 SNHLY and CDR2 FYNNEI. V was trimmed by 4 bases and J by 8 bases, leaving 12 bases between them. CDR3 protein: CASSARTVHSPLHF. The DNA of the CDR3 is TGTGCCAGCAGTGCTCGGACAGTTCATTCACCCCTCCACTTT.

This clone was recorded once. J is TRBJ2-1 and V is TRBV5-6; 12 positions match TRBD2. The CDR3 contains 19 residues. The V segment lost 0 bases and the J segment 9 bases; nucleotides outside the gene matches: 16. Germline CDR1 and CDR2: SGHDT and YYEEEE. Here the CDR3 DNA reads TGTGCCAGCAGCTTGGGACTAGCGGGGGCCAGGGCAATGGGCACTGAGCAGTTCTTC. Protein product: CASSLGLAGARAMGTEQFF.

The gene calls are TRBV9 and TRBJ1-2, with 8 bases matching TRBD1. V lost 2 bases to trimming and J lost 8 bases; unmatched junction nucleotides: 8. The CDR3 is made up of 14 amino acids. Looked up from germline, CDR1 is SGDLS and CDR2 is YYNGEE. The CDR3 loop reads CASSVPDRGRGYTF. CDR3 nucleotides: TGTGCCAGCAGCGTCCCAGACAGGGGCAGAGGCTACACCTTC.

V and J are TRBV7-9 and TRBJ1-2, with D perhaps matching TRBD1 (6 bases). The CDR3 covers 17 residues. From germline, CDR1 is SEHNR and CDR2 FQNEAQ (reference sequence). Trimming shortened V by 5 bases and J by 3 bases, and 22 bases separated the two germline ends. The chain's CDR3 is CASSRRGAGVVDYGYTF. Written as DNA, the CDR3 is TGTGCCAGCAGCCGACGTGGCGCAGGGGTAGTGGACTATGGCTACACCTTC. The entire variable domain, with the rest obtained from reference TRBV7-9 and TRBJ1-2, is as follows: DTGVSQNPRHKITKRGQNVTFRCDPISEHNRLYWYRQTLGQGPEFLTYFQNEAQLEKSRLLSDRFSAERPKGSFSTLEIQRTEQGDSAMYLCASSRRGAGVVDYGYTFGSGTRLTVV.

The chain carries TRBV19 and TRBJ2-2; TRBD1 agrees at 7 bases. Germline V gene sequence: CDR1 LNHDA, CDR2 SQIVND (reference sequence). Trimming at V came to 4 bases and at J to 2 bases, leaving 7 bases not matched to a gene. CDR3 length: 16 amino acids. CDR3 DNA sequence: TGTGCCAGTAGTAAATCCGGGACAGTAAACACCGGGGAGCTGTTTTTT. Its translation is CASSKSGTVNTGELFF.

This rearrangement joins TRBV2 to TRBJ2-5; 10 bases match TRBD1. The trim removed 7 bases at V and 5 bases at J, leaving 10 bases unmatched. Germline CDR1 and CDR2: SNHLY and FYNNEI. The CDR3 runs to 15 residues. The CDR3 DNA reads as TGTGCCAGCATCCTGGACAGGGGGGCGCGGGAGACCCAGTACTTC. Translating gives CASILDRGARETQYF. Complete variable domain (other parts from reference TRBV2 and TRBJ2-5): EPEVTQTPSHQVTQMGQEVILRCVPISNHLYFYWYRQILGQKVEFLVSFYNNEISEKSEIFDDQFSVERPDGSNFTLKIRSTKLEDSAMYFCASILDRGARETQYFGPGTRLLVL.

This chain links TRBV7-6 with TRBJ2-3; TRBD2 agrees at 13 bases. V dropped 3 bases and J dropped 4; count of bases not matched to a gene: 4. The CDR3 contains 16 residues. CDR1 and CDR2 from the germline V gene are SGHVS and FNYEAQ. The CDR3 DNA reads as TGTGCCAGCAGCTTTGGACTAGCGGGAGACCCAGATACGCAGTATTTT. This codes for CASSFGLAGDPDTQYF. Full variable domain (rest looked up from reference TRBV7-6 and TRBJ2-3): GAGVSQSPRYKVTKRGQDVALRCDPISGHVSLYWYRQALGQGPEFLTYFNYEAQQDKSGLPNDRFSAERPEGSISTLTIQRTEQRDSAMYRCASSFGLAGDPDTQYFGPGTRLTVL.

The rearrangement joins TRBV19 to TRBJ2-3; D is uncertain. The germline V and J ends were trimmed by 3 bases and 2 bases, with 15 bases remaining between them. The CDR3 length is 16 residues. Germline V gene sequence: CDR1 LNHDA, CDR2 SQIVND (reference sequence). In DNA, the CDR3 is TGTGCCAGTAGTATTGTTGCAGGCTATAACACAGATACGCAGTATTTT. Its protein product is CASSIVAGYNTDTQYF. Based on the CDR3 plus reference TRBV19 and TRBJ2-3, the full variable domain is DGGITQSPKYLFRKEGQNVTLSCEQNLNHDAMYWYRQDPGQGLRLIYYSQIVNDFQKGDIAEGYSVSREKKESFPLTVTSAQKNPTAFYLCASSIVAGYNTDTQYFGPGTRLTVL.

The table lists this clone with a count of one. J is TRBJ2-1 and V is TRBV5-1; 8 positions match TRBD2. The CDR3 runs 15 residues. The V segment lost 5 bases and the J segment 0 bases; nucleotides outside the gene matches: 4. Germline CDR1 is SGHRS and CDR2 is YFSETQ. DNA for the CDR3: TGCGCCAGCAGACTGAGCGGGGGCTCCTACAATGAGCAGTTCTTC. This translates into CASRLSGGSYNEQFF.

Here the CDR3 reads CASSDTVNEKLFF. The CDR3 DNA sequence: TGTGCCAGCTCAGATACGGTTAATGAAAAACTGTTTTTT. J is TRBJ1-4 and V is TRBV18; D call uncertain. Trimming removed 5 bases from V and 4 bases from J, with 8 bases in between. The CDR3 has 13 amino acids. The germline CDR1 and CDR2 sequences are KGHSH and LQKENI. Full variable domain (missing parts from reference TRBV18 and TRBJ1-4): NAGVMQNPRHLVRRRGQEARLRCSPMKGHSHVYWYRQLPEEGLKFMVYLQKENIIDESGMPKERFSAEFPKEGPSILRIQQVVRGDSAAYFCASSDTVNEKLFFGSGTQLSVL.

This rearrangement joins TRBV6-6 to TRBJ2-7, with a possible D match to TRBD1 (7 bases). The V gene's germline CDR1 is MNHNY and CDR2 SVGAGI (reference sequence). This CDR3 comprises 14 residues. The V end was cut by 5 bases, the J end by 4 bases, with 15 bases between. The CDR3 loop reads CASSTNRGGYEQYF. In DNA, the CDR3 is TGTGCCAGCAGTACCAACAGGGGAGGTTACGAGCAGTACTTC.

The chain recombines TRBV6-1 with TRBJ1-4; 9 positions agree with TRBD1. The CDR3 totals 17 residues. Germline CDR1 is MNHNS and CDR2 is SASEGT. V trimming: 4 bases; J trimming: 5 bases; junction bases outside the gene matches: 11. The CDR3 coding sequence is TGTGCCAGCAGTGCCGGGACAGGGACTATTAGGAATGAAAAACTGTTTTTT. Its protein is CASSAGTGTIRNEKLFF.

The chain carries TRBV19 and TRBJ1-2; the D gene is possibly TRBD1 (6 bases). This CDR3 has 13 residues. Germline assignment: CDR1 LNHDA and CDR2 SQIVND (reference sequence). V was shortened by 5 bases and J by 8 bases, with 15 bases between the two germline ends. The CDR3 nucleotides are TGTGCCAGTAGTCCACTAGGGGGTTCCGGCTACACCTTC. Translating it yields CASSPLGGSGYTF.